This T cell receptor beta chain was identified in a study of blood T cell repertoires in COVID-19 (dated by TCRdb to about 2020). Study-level background: Collaborator samples came from the United States, Italy and Spain and covered acute and convalescent phases of COVID-19. HLA class I and class II types, where available, came from metadata supplied by the sample provider rather than from assay-based typing. Subjects who had been exposed to COVID-19, were actively infected with it, or had recovered from it provided the deeply sampled blood TCRbeta repertoires that made up the dataset. The samples were drawn from two sources: the first 160 participants of the ongoing ImmuneRACE study, and 950 to 1,500 subjects contributed by 6 global collaborators. Sample metadata almost always included a de-identified subject ID, COVID-19 status, age in years and sex. The material from the prospective study consisted of cDNA or gDNA derived from T cells, B-cell-depleted T cells, or PBMCs. A freely available public database, intended as a resource for researchers studying the immune response to SARS-CoV-2, is where the repertoires were released.

Study-wide conclusions, independent of this receptor: How much clinical and demographic metadata was included differed by source and by participant, and the metadata was provided uncurated.

The germline V gene supplies CDR1 MGHDK and CDR2 SYGVNS. At the junction V is shortened by 11 bases and J by 0 bases, with 22 bases in between. CDR3 length: 16 amino acids, cysteine to phenylalanine. Only the CDR3 portion is preserved as DNA: 48 bases, with reading frame beginning at the first base. About this clone itself: Its recognized antigen is unknown. The record has no base qualities; no much larger clone is one base away.

The immunoSEQ Assay, a bias-controlled multiplex PCR, was used to amplify TCRbeta CDR3 regions from genomic DNA. The published analysis was carried out like this. Nucleated cell counts per sample were estimated from amplification of reference gene primers within the assay. Sequence reads were collapsed and filtered to measure the absolute abundance of every unique TCRbeta CDR3 rearrangement. For each sample, productive Simpson clonality was calculated as the square root of Simpson's diversity index over productive rearrangements. TCRdb obtained this table from immuneACCESS and retained in-frame rearrangements with V and J assigned. These tables miss some clones; where compared with another copy, unresolved V genes account for less than half of the shortfall, and the remainder is unexplained. V and J calls and clone size are copied from that table; D and trimming were computed from the DNA. The sample yields 200,000 to 250,000 clones; about 83% were counted once. The ten largest account for 6.5% to 9% of the sample.

Collaborating institutions collected whole blood in K2EDTA tubes following their own protocols. For TCRbeta analysis, collaborators shipped samples in one of three forms: frozen whole blood, isolated PBMCs, or DNA extracted from either of those sample types. The receptor comes from a woman aged 45-65 years with active or convalescent COVID-19. Recombination connected TRBV25-1 to TRBJ2-5, with TRBD2 as a weak D call on 6 bases. The sequencing sample was made of peripheral blood. The DNA reads TGTGCCGCTGGAGGGGAGTGGGGAGACTACCAAGAGACCCAGTACTTC. Its amino acids are CAAGGEWGDYQETQYF.